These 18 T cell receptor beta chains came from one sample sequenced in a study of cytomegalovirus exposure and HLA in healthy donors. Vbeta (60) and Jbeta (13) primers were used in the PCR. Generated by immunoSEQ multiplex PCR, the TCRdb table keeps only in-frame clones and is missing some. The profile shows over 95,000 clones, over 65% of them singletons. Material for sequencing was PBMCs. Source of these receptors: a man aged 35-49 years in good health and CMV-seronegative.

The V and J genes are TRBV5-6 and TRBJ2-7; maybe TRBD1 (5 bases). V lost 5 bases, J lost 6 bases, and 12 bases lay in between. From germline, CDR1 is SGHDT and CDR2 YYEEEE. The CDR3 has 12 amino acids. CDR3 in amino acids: CASSRAGFEQYF. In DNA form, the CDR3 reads TGTGCCAGCAGTCGGGCAGGGTTCGAGCAGTACTTC.

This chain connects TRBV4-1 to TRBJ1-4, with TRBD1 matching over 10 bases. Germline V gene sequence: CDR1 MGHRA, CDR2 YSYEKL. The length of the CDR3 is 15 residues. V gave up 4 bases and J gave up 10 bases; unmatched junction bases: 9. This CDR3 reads CASSPTDRGHGKLFF. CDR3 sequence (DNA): TGCGCCAGCAGCCCTACCGACAGGGGGCACGGAAAACTGTTTTTT.

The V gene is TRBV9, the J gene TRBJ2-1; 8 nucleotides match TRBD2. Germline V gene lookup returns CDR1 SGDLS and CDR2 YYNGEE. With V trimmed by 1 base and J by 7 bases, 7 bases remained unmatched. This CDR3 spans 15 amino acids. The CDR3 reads CASSVSGSGWNEQFF. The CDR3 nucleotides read TGTGCCAGCAGCGTAAGCGGGAGCGGTTGGAATGAGCAGTTCTTC. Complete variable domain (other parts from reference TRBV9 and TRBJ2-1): DSGVTQTPKHLITATGQRVTLRCSPRSGDLSVYWYQQSLDQGLQFLIQYYNGEERAKGNILERFSAQQFPDLHSELNLSSLELGDSALYFCASSVSGSGWNEQFFGPGTRLTVL.

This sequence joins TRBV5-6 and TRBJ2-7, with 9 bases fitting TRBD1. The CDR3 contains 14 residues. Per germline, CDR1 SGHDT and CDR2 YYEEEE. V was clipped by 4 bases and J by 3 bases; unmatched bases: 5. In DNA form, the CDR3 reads TGTGCCAGCAGCCTGACAGGGGGGGACTACGAGCAGTACTTC. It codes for CASSLTGGDYEQYF.

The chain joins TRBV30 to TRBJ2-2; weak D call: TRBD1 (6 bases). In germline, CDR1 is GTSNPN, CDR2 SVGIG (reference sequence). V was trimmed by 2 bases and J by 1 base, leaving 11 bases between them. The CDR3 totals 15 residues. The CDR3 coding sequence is TGTGCCTGGAGTATGTCGACAGGGAACACCGGGGAGCTGTTTTTT. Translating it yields CAWSMSTGNTGELFF.

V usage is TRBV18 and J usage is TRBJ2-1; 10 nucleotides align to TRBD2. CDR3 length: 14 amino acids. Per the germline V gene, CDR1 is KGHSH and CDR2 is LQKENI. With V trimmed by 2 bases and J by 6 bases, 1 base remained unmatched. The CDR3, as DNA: TGTGCCAGCTCACCAACTAGCGGGACCAATGAGCAGTTCTTC. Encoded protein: CASSPTSGTNEQFF. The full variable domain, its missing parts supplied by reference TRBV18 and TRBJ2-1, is NAGVMQNPRHLVRRRGQEARLRCSPMKGHSHVYWYRQLPEEGLKFMVYLQKENIIDESGMPKERFSAEFPKEGPSILRIQQVVRGDSAAYFCASSPTSGTNEQFFGPGTRLTVL.

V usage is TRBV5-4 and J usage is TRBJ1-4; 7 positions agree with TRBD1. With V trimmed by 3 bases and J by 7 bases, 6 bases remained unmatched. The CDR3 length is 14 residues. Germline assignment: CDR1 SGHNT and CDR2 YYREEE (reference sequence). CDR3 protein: CASSWGQSVEKLFF. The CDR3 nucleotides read TGTGCCAGCAGCTGGGGACAGTCCGTTGAAAAACTGTTTTTT.

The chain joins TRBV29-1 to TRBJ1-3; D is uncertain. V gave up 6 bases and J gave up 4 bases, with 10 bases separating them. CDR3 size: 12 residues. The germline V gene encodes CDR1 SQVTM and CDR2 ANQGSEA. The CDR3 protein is CSVAIAGNTIYF. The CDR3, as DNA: TGCAGCGTAGCCATCGCCGGAAACACCATATATTTT. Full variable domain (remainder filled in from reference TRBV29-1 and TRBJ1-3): SAVISQKPSRDICQRGTSLTIQCQVDSQVTMMFWYRQQPGQSLTLIATANQGSEATYESGFVIDKFPISRPNLTFSTLTVSNMSPEDSSIYLCSVAIAGNTIYFGEGSWLTVV.

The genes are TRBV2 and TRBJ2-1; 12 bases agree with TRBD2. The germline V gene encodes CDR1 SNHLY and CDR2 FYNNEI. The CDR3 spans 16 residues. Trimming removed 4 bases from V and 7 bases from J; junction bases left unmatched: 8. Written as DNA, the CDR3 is TGTGCCAGCAGTGGTCGCCTAGCGGGAGGGCGTAATGAGCAGTTCTTC. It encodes CASSGRLAGGRNEQFF.

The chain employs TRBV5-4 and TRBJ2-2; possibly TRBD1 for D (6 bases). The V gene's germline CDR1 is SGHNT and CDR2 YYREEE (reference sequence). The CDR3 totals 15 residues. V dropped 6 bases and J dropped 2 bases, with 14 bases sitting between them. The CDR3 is CASTPDSTNTGELFF. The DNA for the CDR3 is TGTGCCAGCACCCCGGACAGTACCAACACCGGGGAGCTGTTTTTT.

CDR3: CASGTGGVYGYTF. CDR3 DNA sequence: TGCGCCAGCGGGACAGGGGGTGTGTATGGCTACACCTTC. V gene TRBV10-2 combines with J gene TRBJ1-2; 11 nucleotides align to TRBD1. This CDR3 contains 13 residues. CDR1 and CDR2 (germline): WSHSY, SAAADI. The trim removed 8 bases at V and 5 bases at J, leaving 4 bases unmatched.

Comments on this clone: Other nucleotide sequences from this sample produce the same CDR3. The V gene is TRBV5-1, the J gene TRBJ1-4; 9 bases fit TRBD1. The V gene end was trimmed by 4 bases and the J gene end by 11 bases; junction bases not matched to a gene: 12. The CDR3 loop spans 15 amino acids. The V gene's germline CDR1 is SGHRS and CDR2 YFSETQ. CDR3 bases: TGCGCCAGCAGCCCGACGGGACAGGGTGCCGATAAACTGTTTTTT. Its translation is CASSPTGQGADKLFF.

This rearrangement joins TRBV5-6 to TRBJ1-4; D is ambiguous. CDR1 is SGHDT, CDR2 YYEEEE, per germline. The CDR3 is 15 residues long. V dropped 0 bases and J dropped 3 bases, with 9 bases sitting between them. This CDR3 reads CASSLVGRANEKLFF. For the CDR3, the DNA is TGTGCCAGCAGCTTGGTTGGGAGGGCTAATGAAAAACTGTTTTTT.

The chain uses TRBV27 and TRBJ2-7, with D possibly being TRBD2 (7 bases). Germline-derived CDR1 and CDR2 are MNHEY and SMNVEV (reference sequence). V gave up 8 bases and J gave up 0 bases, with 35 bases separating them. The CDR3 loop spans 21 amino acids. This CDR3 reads CASGHSGRGAQPPPSSYEQYF. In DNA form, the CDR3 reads TGTGCCAGCGGGCACTCGGGGAGGGGGGCCCAGCCCCCTCCTAGCTCCTACGAGCAGTACTTC.

The CDR3, as DNA: TGTGCCAGTACCCCGGGACTAGGGTACGGGGAGCTGTTTTTT. Amino acids: CASTPGLGYGELFF. The chain employs TRBV19 and TRBJ2-2; TRBD2 agrees at 8 bases. V lost 7 bases and J lost 7; bases outside the gene matches: 8. The CDR3 totals 14 residues. Germline CDR1 and CDR2: LNHDA and SQIVND (reference sequence). Full variable domain (remainder filled in from reference TRBV19 and TRBJ2-2): DGGITQSPKYLFRKEGQNVTLSCEQNLNHDAMYWYRQDPGQGLRLIYYSQIVNDFQKGDIAEGYSVSREKKESFPLTVTSAQKNPTAFYLCASTPGLGYGELFFGEGSRLTVL.

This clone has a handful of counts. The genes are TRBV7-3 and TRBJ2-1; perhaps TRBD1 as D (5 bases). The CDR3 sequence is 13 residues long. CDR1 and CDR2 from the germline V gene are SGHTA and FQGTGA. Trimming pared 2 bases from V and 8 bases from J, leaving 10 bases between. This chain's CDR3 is CASSLGRGDEQFF. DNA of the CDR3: TGTGCCAGCAGCTTAGGAAGGGGTGATGAGCAGTTCTTC.

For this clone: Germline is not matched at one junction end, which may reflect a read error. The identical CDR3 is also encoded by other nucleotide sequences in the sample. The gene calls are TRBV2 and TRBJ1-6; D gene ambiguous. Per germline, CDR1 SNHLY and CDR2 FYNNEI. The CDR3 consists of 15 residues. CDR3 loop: CAGGSSWASNSPLHF. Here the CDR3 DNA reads TGTGCCGGAGGGTCTTCATGGGCATCCAATTCGCCCCTCCACTTT. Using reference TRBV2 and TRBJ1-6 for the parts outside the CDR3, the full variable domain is EPEVTQTPSHQVTQMGQEVILRCVPISNHLYFYWYRQILGQKVEFLVSFYNNEISEKSEIFDDQFSVERPDGSNFTLKIRSTKLEDSAMYFCAGGSSWASNSPLHFGNGTRLTVT.

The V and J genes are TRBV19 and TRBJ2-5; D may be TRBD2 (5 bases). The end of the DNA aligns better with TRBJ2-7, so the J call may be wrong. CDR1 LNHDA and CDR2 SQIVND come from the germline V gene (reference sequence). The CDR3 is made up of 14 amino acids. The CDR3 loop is CASSLRPGTYEQYF. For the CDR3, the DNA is TGTGCCAGTAGTCTGCGTCCGGGAACCTACGAGCAGTACTTC.